This T cell receptor beta chain comes out of a study of T cell changes during pregnancy in multiple sclerosis. The CDR3 extends over 16 amino acids. V was pared by 3 bases and J by 2 bases, with 3 bases of the junction left unmatched. CDR1 is LNHNV, CDR2 YYDKDF, per germline (reference sequence). Generated by immunoSEQ multiplex PCR, the TCRdb table keeps only in-frame clones and is missing some. Seen here are about 32,000 clones, around 90% observed once, and the top ten hold about 0.81%. V and J are TRBV15 and TRBJ2-1; 11 bases are a match to TRBD2. The sequences come from CD4+ T cells from peripheral blood mononuclear cells, collected after pregnancy. The clonotype comes from a female donor in good health, enrolled as a control in a pregnancy study. CDR3 amino acids: CATSSYSGGAYNEQFF. DNA of the CDR3: TGTGCCACCAGCAGTTATAGCGGGGGGGCCTACAATGAGCAGTTCTTC.